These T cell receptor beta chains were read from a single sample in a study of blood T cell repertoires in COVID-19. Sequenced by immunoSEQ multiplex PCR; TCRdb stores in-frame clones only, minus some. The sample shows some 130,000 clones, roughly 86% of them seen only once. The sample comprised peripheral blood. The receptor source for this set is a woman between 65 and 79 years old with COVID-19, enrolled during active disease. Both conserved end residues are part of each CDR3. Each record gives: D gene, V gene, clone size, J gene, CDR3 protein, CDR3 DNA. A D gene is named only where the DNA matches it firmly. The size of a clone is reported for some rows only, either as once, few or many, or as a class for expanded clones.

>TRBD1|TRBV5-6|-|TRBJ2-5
CASSGQGALRETQYF
TGTGCCAGCAGCGGACAGGGGGCGCTCCGAGAGACCCAGTACTTC
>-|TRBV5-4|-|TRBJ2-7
CASSFRDKLAEQYF
TGTGCCAGCAGCTTTAGGGACAAGCTAGCCGAGCAGTACTTC
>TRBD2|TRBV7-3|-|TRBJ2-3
CASSPFSGGNTDTQYF
TGTGCCAGCAGCCCCTTTAGCGGGGGAAACACAGATACGCAGTATTTT
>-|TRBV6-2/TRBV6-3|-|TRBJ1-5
CASSFLAVPSNQPQHF
-
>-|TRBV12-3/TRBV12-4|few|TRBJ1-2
CASSLGTDRGYTF
TGTGCCAGCAGTTTAGGGACAGATCGTGGCTACACCTTC
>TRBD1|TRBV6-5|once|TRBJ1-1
CASQRQGGMDTEAFF
TGTGCCAGCCAGAGACAGGGGGGTATGGACACTGAAGCTTTCTTT
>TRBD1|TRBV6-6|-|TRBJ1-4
CASSDRGTAGEKLFF
TGTGCCAGCAGTGACAGGGGGACTGCTGGGGAAAAACTGTTTTTT
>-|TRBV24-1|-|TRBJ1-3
CATSDPAGNTIYF
TGTGCCACCAGTGATCCTGCTGGAAACACCATATATTTT
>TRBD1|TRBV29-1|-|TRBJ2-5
CSVEETGKFGETQYF
TGCAGCGTTGAAGAGACAGGGAAGTTTGGAGAGACCCAGTACTTC
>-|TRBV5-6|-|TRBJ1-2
CASSLAAAGVGGYTF
TGTGCCAGCAGCTTGGCGGCAGCCGGGGTCGGTGGCTACACCTTC
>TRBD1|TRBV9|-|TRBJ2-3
CASSDPRQGGTDTQYF
TGTGCCAGCAGCGACCCAAGACAGGGGGGCACAGATACGCAGTATTTT
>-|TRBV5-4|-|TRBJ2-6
CASRAGSGANVLTF
TGTGCCAGCAGGGCAGGGTCTGGGGCCAACGTCCTGACTTTC
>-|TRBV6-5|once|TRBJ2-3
CASSYSPSTDTQYF
TGTGCCAGCAGTTACTCTCCTAGCACAGATACGCAGTATTTT
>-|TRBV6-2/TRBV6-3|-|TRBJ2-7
CASSDDRTTYEQYF
TGTGCCAGCAGTGACGACAGGACCACCTACGAGCAGTACTTC
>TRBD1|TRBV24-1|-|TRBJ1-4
CATSDQRQGAGEKLFF
TGTGCCACCAGTGACCAAAGACAGGGGGCCGGTGAAAAACTGTTTTTT
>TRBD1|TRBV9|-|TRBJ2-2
CASSVGRTGVYTGELFF
TGTGCCAGCAGCGTAGGGAGGACAGGGGTGTACACCGGGGAGCTGTTTTTT
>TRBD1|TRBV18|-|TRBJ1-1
CASSPPGQGGENTEAFF
TGTGCCAGCTCACCTCCGGGACAGGGGGGGGAGAACACTGAAGCTTTCTTT
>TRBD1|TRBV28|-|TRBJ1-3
CASSLIGTASGNTIYF
TGTGCCAGCAGTTTGATAGGGACAGCCTCTGGAAACACCATATATTTT
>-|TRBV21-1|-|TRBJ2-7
CASSRGQGRCEQYF
TGTGCCAGCAGCAGAGGACAGGGGAGATGCGAGCAGTACTTC
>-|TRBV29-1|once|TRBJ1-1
CSVDRGIPFTDTEAFF
TGCAGCGTTGACAGGGGAATACCCTTTACGGACACTGAAGCTTTCTTT
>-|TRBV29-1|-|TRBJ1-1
CSLDRQNTEAFF
TGCAGCCTTGACAGACAGAACACTGAAGCTTTCTTT
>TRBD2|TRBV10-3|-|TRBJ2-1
CATLAGGNNEQFF
TGTGCCACCTTAGCGGGGGGGAACAATGAGCAGTTCTTC
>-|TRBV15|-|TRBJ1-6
CAISRDTYSSRQIFSPLHF
TGTGCCATCAGCAGAGATACGTATAGCTCACGACAGATTTTTTCACCCCTCCACTTT
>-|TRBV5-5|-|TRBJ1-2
CASSLVQGYGYTF
TGTGCCAGCAGCTTGGTACAGGGATATGGCTACACCTTC